The next 25 T cell receptor beta chains were all read from a single sample in a study of blood T cell repertoires in COVID-19. This table comes from immunoSEQ multiplex PCR, and its TCRdb copy is limited to in-frame clones, with some not included. The sample carries fewer than 130,000 clones, 65% to 80% recorded once. What was sequenced was peripheral blood. The receptors were sampled from a man aged 65-85 years with active or convalescent COVID-19.

V and J are TRBV5-4 and TRBJ1-2, with TRBD1 as a possible D gene (6 bases). The CDR3 runs 15 residues. Per germline, CDR1 SGHNT and CDR2 YYREEE (reference sequence). V lost 2 bases and J 6 bases, leaving 17 bases between the germline ends. In DNA form, the CDR3 reads TGTGCCAGCAGCTTCCCGACAGGCTTGGGAAATGGCTACACCTTC. It specifies CASSFPTGLGNGYTF.

This clone was recorded only once. V usage is TRBV5-1 and J usage is TRBJ1-1; D not resolved. V dropped 3 bases and J dropped 3 bases, with 18 bases sitting between them. The CDR3 contains 16 residues. Germline V CDR1 and CDR2: SGHRS, YFSETQ. CDR3 loop: CASSYSSPLRDTEAFF. In nucleotides, the CDR3 is TGCGCCAGCAGCTATTCCTCCCCCCTGAGGGACACTGAAGCTTTCTTT.

This clone appeared once. V usage is TRBV18 and J usage is TRBJ1-1, with D perhaps TRBD1 (5 bases). Deletions cut 6 bases from V and 5 bases from J, with 19 bases between. The CDR3 has 15 residues. CDR1 and CDR2 from the germline V gene are KGHSH and LQKENI. CDR3: CASSTVSGGGTEAFF. The DNA of the CDR3 is TGTGCCAGCTCCACCGTTTCGGGGGGAGGGACTGAAGCTTTCTTT.

The J gene is TRBJ2-3, the V gene TRBV10-3, with TRBD1 matching 8 bases. Unmatched junction bases numbered 7, after V lost 8 bases and J lost 0 bases. Germline assignment: CDR1 ENHRY and CDR2 SYGVKD. CDR3 length: 15 residues. In DNA form, the CDR3 reads TGTGCCATCGCGGGACAGGAGAGAAGCACAGATACGCAGTATTTT. This codes for CAIAGQERSTDTQYF.

The chain has TRBV24-1 and TRBJ2-3, with D possibly being TRBD2 (6 bases). Trimming left V 1 base short and J 5 bases short, with 15 bases between. CDR1 and CDR2 from the germline V gene are KGHDR and SFDVKD. This CDR3 has 16 residues. DNA for the CDR3: TGTGCCACCAGTGATTTCGGGGTGGCGGGGCGAGATACGCAGTATTTT. This codes for CATSDFGVAGRDTQYF.

This clone was counted at least ten times. At the DNA level, this CDR3 is encoded by other sequences in the same sample as well. The rearrangement joins TRBV5-1 to TRBJ1-6; D call uncertain. The CDR3 covers 14 residues. V lost 0 bases, J lost 7 bases, and 8 bases lay in between. Germline-derived CDR1 and CDR2 are SGHRS and YFSETQ. CDR3 sequence: CASSLGGGNSPLHF. Here the CDR3 DNA reads TGCGCCAGCAGCTTGGGGGGAGGAAATTCACCCCTCCACTTT.

The chain joins TRBV3-1 (or the pseudogene TRBV3-2) to TRBJ1-4; tentatively, D is TRBD1 (5 bases). CDR3 size: 18 residues. V dropped 4 bases and J dropped 1 base, with 19 bases sitting between them. Per the germline V gene, CDR1 is LGHDT and CDR2 is YNNKEL (reference sequence). The CDR3 region is CASSPFQGRGRTNEKLFF. The CDR3 bases are TGTGCCAGCAGCCCCTTCCAGGGCAGAGGAAGAACTAATGAAAAACTGTTTTTT.

This clone came up a few times. This chain links TRBV6-1 with TRBJ1-1; D is ambiguous. The CDR3 length is 12 residues. Trimming took off 2 bases at V and 8 bases at J, with 9 bases between the two ends. From germline, CDR1 is MNHNS and CDR2 SASEGT. CDR3 sequence reads: CASSELPLEAFF. The CDR3 DNA reads as TGTGCCAGCAGTGAACTACCCCTCGAAGCTTTCTTT.

The chain combines TRBV5-1 with TRBJ1-2; 7 nucleotides align to TRBD1. Germline V gene data show CDR1 as SGHRS and CDR2 as YFSETQ. After removal of 3 bases from V and 0 bases from J, the junction contained 2 bases not matched to a gene. The CDR3 length is 14 residues. The CDR3 DNA follows: TGCGCCAGCAGCTGGACAGGAGCTAACTATGGCTACACCTTC. It specifies CASSWTGANYGYTF.

The chain has TRBV7-2 and TRBJ2-1; possibly TRBD2 for D (5 bases). CDR3 length: 15 residues. V was cut by 5 bases and J by 3 bases, with 14 bases left in between. Looked up from germline, CDR1 is SGHTA and CDR2 is FQGNSA. Here the CDR3 DNA reads TGTGCCAGCAGCGTACAGCGGTCCCTCTACAATGAGCAGTTCTTC. Its translation is CASSVQRSLYNEQFF.

This clone was found a few times. V gene TRBV3-1 (or the pseudogene TRBV3-2) combines with J gene TRBJ2-7, with 16 bases lining up with TRBD2. Trimming removed 3 bases from V and 7 bases from J; junction bases left unmatched: 6. The CDR3 runs to 16 residues. Germline V lookup: CDR1 LGHDT, CDR2 YNNKEL (reference sequence). The chain's CDR3 is CASSQGLAGGPREQYF. The CDR3 DNA follows: TGTGCCAGCAGCCAGGGACTAGCGGGGGGGCCGAGGGAGCAGTACTTC.

This clone was counted once. The rearrangement uses TRBV7-9 and TRBJ1-1, with D possibly matching TRBD1 (6 bases). Germline lookup yields CDR1 SEHNR and CDR2 FQNEAQ (reference sequence). This CDR3 region has 14 residues. Trimming cost V 6 bases and J 6 bases, with 17 bases left between them. The CDR3 nucleotides read TGTGCCAGCAGATCCATGGGGGGGCGAGCTGAAGCTTTCTTT. This codes for CASRSMGGRAEAFF.

CDR3 sequence reads: CATSDHAGPNQPQHF. The CDR3 nucleotides read TGTGCCACCAGTGATCACGCAGGTCCCAATCAGCCCCAGCATTTT. The rearrangement joins TRBV24-1 to TRBJ1-5; D uncertain. Trimming removed 3 bases at V and 3 bases at J, with 11 bases between. The CDR3 sequence is 15 residues long. Per the germline V gene, CDR1 is KGHDR and CDR2 is SFDVKD.

The chain recombines TRBV6-2 or TRBV6-3 with TRBJ2-3, with D possibly TRBD1 on 5 matching bases. The CDR3 covers 15 residues. V lost 2 bases and J 2 bases, leaving 11 bases between the germline ends. Germline V gives CDR1 MNHEY, CDR2 SVGEGT. The CDR3 nucleotides read TGTGCCAGCAGTTACGGGGCCGGCCCCACAGATACGCAGTATTTT. Amino acid sequence: CASSYGAGPTDTQYF.

V gene TRBV20-1 combines with J gene TRBJ2-5, with 12 bases identical to TRBD2. This CDR3 contains 16 residues. Trimming removed 3 bases from V and 5 bases from J; junction bases left unmatched: 10. Looked up from germline, CDR1 is DFQATT and CDR2 is SNEGSKA (reference sequence). DNA of the CDR3: TGCAGTGCTAGTACCCCGGGACTAGCGGGTTGGGAGACCCAGTACTTC. Translation: CSASTPGLAGWETQYF.

The genes are TRBV7-9 and TRBJ1-5; no firm D call. This CDR3 has 12 residues. Germline V lookup: CDR1 SEHNR, CDR2 FQNEAQ (reference sequence). V was shortened by 3 bases and J by 5 bases, with 5 bases between the two germline ends. CDR3 DNA: TGTGCCAGCAGCTTCGAGTATCAGCCCCAGCATTTT. It translates to CASSFEYQPQHF.

The chain is built from TRBV7-2 and TRBJ1-2; 8 nucleotides line up with TRBD1. This CDR3 comprises 14 residues. Germline V lookup: CDR1 SGHTA, CDR2 FQGNSA. V was clipped by 5 bases and J by 8 bases; unmatched bases: 10. The CDR3 sequence is CASSPDRQGRGYTF. The CDR3 region has the DNA TGTGCCAGCAGCCCGGATCGACAGGGGCGAGGCTACACCTTC.

The genes are TRBV3-1 (or the pseudogene TRBV3-2) and TRBJ1-2; 9 bases line up with TRBD1. The CDR3 covers 15 residues. Germline V gene data show CDR1 as LGHDT and CDR2 as YNNKEL (reference sequence). V dropped 5 bases and J dropped 8; count of bases not matched to a gene: 12. Written as DNA, the CDR3 is TGTGCCAGCAGCTTAAAGGACAGGGGCGGTAAGGGCTACACCTTC. This gives the protein CASSLKDRGGKGYTF.

The DNA of the CDR3 is TGTGCCAGCAGCCTCCTCCTAGCGGGGGGGCTCAATGAGCAGTTCTTC. As protein: CASSLLLAGGLNEQFF. V usage is TRBV5-6 and J usage is TRBJ2-1, with 12 bases lining up with TRBD2. Germline CDR1 reads SGHDT; CDR2 reads YYEEEE. This CDR3 is 16 amino acids long. The V and J ends lost 4 bases and 6 bases, in that order; junction bases with no gene match: 8. Combining the CDR3 with reference TRBV5-6 and TRBJ2-1 gives the whole variable domain DAGVTQSPTHLIKTRGQQVTLRCSPKSGHDTVSWYQQALGQGPQFIFQYYEEEERQRGNFPDRFSGHQFPNYSSELNVNALLLGDSALYLCASSLLLAGGLNEQFFGPGTRLTVL.

The chain links TRBV28 to TRBJ1-4; D might be TRBD1 (5 bases). Trimming cost V 6 bases and J 10 bases, with 18 bases left between them. Germline assignment: CDR1 MDHEN and CDR2 SYDVKM. The CDR3 runs to 14 residues. The DNA of the CDR3 is TGTGCCAGCAGACCAGGGCACGCGGGAGGAAAACTGTTTTTT. Amino acids: CASRPGHAGGKLFF.

V is TRBV7-9 and J is TRBJ2-2; 9 bases map to TRBD1. With V trimmed by 5 bases and J by 9 bases, 10 bases remained unmatched. The CDR3 totals 15 residues. CDR1 and CDR2 (germline): SEHNR, FQNEAQ (reference sequence). The CDR3 DNA reads as TGTGCCAGCAGCCCGGGACAGGGAAAGTTTAGGGAGCTGTTTTTT. This encodes CASSPGQGKFRELFF.

V gene TRBV15 combines with J gene TRBJ1-5, with no clear D. Germline V gene sequence: CDR1 LNHNV, CDR2 YYDKDF (reference sequence). V lost 0 bases, J lost 7 bases, and 13 bases lay in between. This CDR3 is 15 amino acids long. The CDR3 coding sequence is TGTGCCACCAGCAGAGATCGTAGCCGGCGACAGCCCCAGCATTTT. This encodes CATSRDRSRRQPQHF.

The chain couples TRBV7-8 to TRBJ1-4; D not certain. V was pared by 3 bases and J by 2 bases, with 4 bases between. Per the germline V gene, CDR1 is SGHVS and CDR2 is FQNEAQ. CDR3 length: 13 amino acids. The CDR3 loop is CASSFGTNEKLFF. In DNA form, the CDR3 reads TGTGCCAGCAGCTTCGGTACTAATGAAAAACTGTTTTTT.

This clone appeared a single time. The chain recombines TRBV18 with TRBJ1-1; 9 nucleotides agree with TRBD1. Looked up from germline, CDR1 is KGHSH and CDR2 is LQKENI. The CDR3 consists of 13 residues. Germline trimming cut 4 bases from V and 4 bases from J; bases unmatched to any gene: 1. The CDR3 region has the DNA TGTGCCAGCTCACGGGACAGGGCCACTGAAGCTTTCTTT. The encoded protein is CASSRDRATEAFF.

The V and J genes are TRBV29-1 and TRBJ2-3; maybe TRBD1 (6 bases). The CDR3 length is 14 residues. Trimming removed 4 bases from V and 2 bases from J, with 13 bases in between. Germline values: CDR1 SQVTM, CDR2 ANQGSEA. DNA of the CDR3: TGCAGCGTTGGGGGGCCGCTACACACAGATACGCAGTATTTT. It encodes CSVGGPLHTDTQYF.